The clone carrying this T cell receptor (beta chain) was seen a few times. Its target is not known. The CDR3 contains 14 residues. Germline CDR1 is DFQATT and CDR2 is SNEGSKA (reference sequence). Trimming took 3 bases from V and 7 from J; bases not matched to a gene: 8. The data are from a study of identical twins. Study outcomes and limitations: In beta out-of-frame sequences, the excess sharing between twins was weaker. A cross-sectional statistical analysis, not follow-up of the same donors, supported the conclusions.

A universal primer site was added by template switching, and unique molecular identifiers were carried by the cDNA. One entry per CDR3 protein, called by TCRdb with MiXCR from the 5' RACE reads. This sample has hundreds of thousands of distinct CDR3 sequences; about 14% occur once, and the top ten carry around 9%. This clonotype was obtained from a woman aged 18-29 years in good health. V and J are TRBV20-1 and TRBJ1-1; TRBD1 agrees at 10 bases. Sequencing input: memory (CD45RO+) T cells sorted from blood. The CDR3 bases are TGCAGTGCTAGTAAGGGACAGGGGTGGGGTGAAGCTTTCTTT. Translation: CSASKGQGWGEAFF.